Each of the 21 T cell receptor beta chains below was sequenced from the same sample in a study of blood T cell repertoires in COVID-19. Data came from immunoSEQ multiplex PCR; TCRdb stores just in-frame clones and leaves some out. The sample includes nearly 300,000 clones, roughly 91% of them seen just once. The sequenced material came from PBMCs or T cells enriched from blood (not recorded which). Receptors were obtained from a woman in her forties or fifties who had been exposed to COVID-19.

The chain joins TRBV19 to TRBJ1-5; 8 bases line up with TRBD1. V trimming: 5 bases; J trimming: 5 bases; junction bases outside the gene matches: 8. The CDR3 sequence is 15 residues long. Germline lookup yields CDR1 LNHDA and CDR2 SQIVND (reference sequence). CDR3 DNA sequence: TGTGCCAGTAGTTCCAGGGGGCGGGGAGATCAGCCCCAGCATTTT. It is translated as CASSSRGRGDQPQHF.

V is TRBV4-1 and J is TRBJ2-1; maybe TRBD1 (6 bases). Trimming took off 7 bases at V and 0 bases at J, with 22 bases between the two ends. This CDR3 has 18 amino acids. CDR1 is MGHRA and CDR2 is YSYEKL in the germline V gene. The chain's CDR3 is CASMGENRVSSSYNEQFF. Here the CDR3 DNA reads TGCGCCAGCATGGGGGAAAACAGGGTGAGTAGCTCCTACAATGAGCAGTTCTTC.

The CDR3 DNA follows: TGCGCCAGCAGCCGGGGACAAAACACCGGGGAGCTGTTTTTT. It translates to CASSRGQNTGELFF. The gene calls are TRBV5-1 and TRBJ2-2, with a possible D match to TRBD1 (6 bases). Germline values: CDR1 SGHRS, CDR2 YFSETQ. Between the trimmed V and J ends, which lost 4 bases and 2 bases, there was a span of 9 bases. The CDR3 consists of 14 residues.

V gene TRBV28 combines with J gene TRBJ2-1; 8 bases fit TRBD2. Germline-derived CDR1 and CDR2 are MDHEN and SYDVKM. V shed 2 bases and J 9 bases; nucleotides not matched to a gene: 15. The CDR3 has 17 amino acids. The CDR3, as DNA: TGTGCCAGCAGTTTAAACACTCCGGGACTAGGTTTTGGTGAGCAGTTCTTC. This translates into CASSLNTPGLGFGEQFF.

The V and J genes are TRBV28 and TRBJ1-6, with a possible D match to TRBD1 (6 bases). The V gene lost 6 bases and the J gene lost 2 bases, with 17 bases spanning the gap. There are 17 residues in the CDR3. CDR1 is MDHEN, CDR2 SYDVKM, per germline. CDR3 residues: CASRPEGGPTYNSPLHF. CDR3 DNA sequence: TGTGCCAGCAGACCCGAGGGGGGGCCAACCTATAATTCACCCCTCCACTTT.

This chain joins TRBV10-2 and TRBJ1-6; 8 nucleotides match TRBD1. The CDR3 covers 14 residues. From germline, CDR1 is WSHSY and CDR2 SAAADI. Trimming removed 6 bases from V and 7 bases from J; junction bases left unmatched: 5. Here the CDR3 DNA reads TGCGCCAGCAGCTTGACAGGGGAAAATTCACCCCTCCACTTT. Protein sequence: CASSLTGENSPLHF.

This rearrangement joins TRBV7-9 to TRBJ1-1, with unresolved D. This CDR3 contains 13 residues. Trimming shortened V by 1 base and J by 8 bases, and 11 bases separated the two germline ends. Germline V lookup: CDR1 SEHNR, CDR2 FQNEAQ (reference sequence). The CDR3 spells CASSLVASSEAFF. CDR3 nucleotide sequence: TGTGCCAGCAGCTTAGTCGCGTCGTCGGAAGCTTTCTTT.

The chain links TRBV14 to TRBJ1-2, with D tentatively TRBD1 (6 bases). V was shortened by 2 bases and J by 1 base, with 14 bases between the two germline ends. Germline V gene sequence: CDR1 SGHDN, CDR2 FVKESK. This CDR3 spans 16 amino acids. The CDR3 region is CASSQMGANVNYGYTF. The CDR3 bases are TGTGCCAGCAGCCAAATGGGGGCAAACGTTAACTATGGCTACACCTTC.

This chain uses TRBV6-5 with TRBJ2-5; TRBD1 is a possible D gene (6 bases). CDR1 and CDR2 (germline): MNHEY, SVGAGI. This CDR3 is built from 15 residues. The germline V and J ends were trimmed by 0 bases and 2 bases, with 10 bases remaining between them. DNA of the CDR3: TGTGCCAGCAGTTACTCGCCCAGGGGACAAGAGACCCAGTACTTC. Its translation: CASSYSPRGQETQYF.

This chain uses TRBV6-5 with TRBJ1-2; no firm D call. V was trimmed by 6 bases and J by 5 bases, leaving 13 bases between them. The CDR3 covers 13 residues. Germline assignment: CDR1 MNHEY and CDR2 SVGAGI. The CDR3 spells CASRVSDVYGYTF. The CDR3 bases are TGTGCCAGCAGGGTCAGCGACGTTTATGGCTACACCTTC.

This clone was seen a few times. The V call is TRBV5-4, the J call TRBJ2-3; possible D gene TRBD2, 5 bases. This CDR3 contains 12 residues. The V end lost 4 bases, the J end lost 11 bases, and 14 bases lay between the germline ends. Germline V gives CDR1 SGHNT, CDR2 YYREEE (reference sequence). CDR3: CASSEWGELQYF. The DNA for the CDR3 is TGTGCCAGCAGCGAATGGGGAGAATTGCAGTATTTT.

The chain employs TRBV4-1 and TRBJ1-1, with a possible D match to TRBD1 (6 bases). Germline CDR1 and CDR2: MGHRA and YSYEKL. This CDR3 region has 14 residues. V dropped 3 bases and J dropped 3 bases, with 11 bases sitting between them. CDR3 DNA sequence: TGCGCCAGCAGCCAGCAGGGGAGGGACACTGAAGCTTTCTTT. It encodes CASSQQGRDTEAFF.

The gene calls are TRBV28 and TRBJ2-3; D is unresolved. Trimming shortened V by 2 bases and J by 3 bases, and 6 bases separated the two germline ends. This CDR3 region has 13 residues. From germline, CDR1 is MDHEN and CDR2 SYDVKM. The CDR3 sequence is CASSLAATDTQYF. The CDR3 bases are TGTGCCAGCAGTTTAGCCGCGACAGATACGCAGTATTTT.

V is TRBV6-2 or TRBV6-3 and J is TRBJ1-2, with D perhaps TRBD1 (6 bases). Germline V gives CDR1 MNHEY, CDR2 SVGEGT. The CDR3 runs to 14 residues. V was trimmed by 2 bases and J by 5 bases, leaving 12 bases between them. CDR3 amino acids: CASSYTGQLYGYTF. The CDR3 DNA reads TGTGCCAGCAGTTACACCGGACAGCTATATGGCTACACCTTC.

The DNA of the CDR3 is TGTGCCAGCAGTTTGCGTAGCTCCTATAATTCACCCCTCCACTTT. Its translation is CASSLRSSYNSPLHF. The V and J genes are TRBV27 and TRBJ1-6; D ambiguous. Trimming left V 3 bases short and J 0 bases short, with 6 bases between. This CDR3 spans 15 amino acids. Germline values: CDR1 MNHEY, CDR2 SMNVEV (reference sequence).

This rearrangement joins TRBV15 to TRBJ1-3; TRBD1 agrees at 7 bases. V shed 2 bases, J shed 5 bases, and the junction held 9 bases outside the gene matches. The germline V gene has CDR1 LNHNV and CDR2 YYDKDF (reference sequence). The length of the CDR3 is 16 residues. The DNA of the CDR3 is TGTGCCACCAGCAGAATTCGACAGGGAGAGAGAAACACCATATATTTT. Translating gives CATSRIRQGERNTIYF.

V usage is TRBV2 and J usage is TRBJ1-4; unclear D gene. V was shortened by 3 bases and J by 8 bases, with 7 bases between the two germline ends. The CDR3 length is 12 residues. The V gene's germline CDR1 is SNHLY and CDR2 FYNNEI. CDR3 loop: CASSDWEEKLFF. CDR3 nucleotide sequence: TGTGCCAGCAGTGATTGGGAGGAAAAACTGTTTTTT.

This chain connects TRBV5-1 to TRBJ1-2, with D possibly being TRBD1 (5 bases). Germline-derived CDR1 and CDR2 are SGHRS and YFSETQ. V shed 1 base and J shed 5 bases, with 12 bases lying between them. This CDR3 contains 14 residues. The CDR3 loop reads CASSLNAGGYGYTF. The CDR3 bases are TGCGCCAGCAGCTTGAATGCCGGGGGATATGGCTACACCTTC.

This clone was seen only once. The chain employs TRBV6-5 and TRBJ1-6; possibly TRBD1 for D (5 bases). CDR3 length: 14 residues. In germline, CDR1 is MNHEY, CDR2 SVGAGI. Trimming shortened V by 5 bases and J by 5 bases, and 10 bases separated the two germline ends. Here the CDR3 reads CASSRTGNNSPLHF. CDR3 DNA sequence: TGTGCCAGCAGTCGTACAGGCAATAATTCACCCCTCCACTTT.

The chain carries TRBV12-3 or TRBV12-4 and TRBJ1-2; D is unresolved. V was pared by 6 bases and J by 7 bases, with 15 bases between. The CDR3 consists of 13 residues. The CDR3 is CASSLGAGSGYTF. CDR3 nucleotide sequence: TGTGCCAGCAGCCTAGGCGCGGGGTCTGGCTACACCTTC.

The chain recombines TRBV18 with TRBJ1-1, with D uncertain. There are 13 residues in the CDR3. Germline V gene sequence: CDR1 KGHSH, CDR2 LQKENI. Between the trimmed V and J ends, which lost 3 bases and 1 base, there was a span of 6 bases. CDR3: CASSPASNTEAFF. CDR3 DNA sequence: TGTGCCAGCTCACCGGCTTCGAACACTGAAGCTTTCTTT.